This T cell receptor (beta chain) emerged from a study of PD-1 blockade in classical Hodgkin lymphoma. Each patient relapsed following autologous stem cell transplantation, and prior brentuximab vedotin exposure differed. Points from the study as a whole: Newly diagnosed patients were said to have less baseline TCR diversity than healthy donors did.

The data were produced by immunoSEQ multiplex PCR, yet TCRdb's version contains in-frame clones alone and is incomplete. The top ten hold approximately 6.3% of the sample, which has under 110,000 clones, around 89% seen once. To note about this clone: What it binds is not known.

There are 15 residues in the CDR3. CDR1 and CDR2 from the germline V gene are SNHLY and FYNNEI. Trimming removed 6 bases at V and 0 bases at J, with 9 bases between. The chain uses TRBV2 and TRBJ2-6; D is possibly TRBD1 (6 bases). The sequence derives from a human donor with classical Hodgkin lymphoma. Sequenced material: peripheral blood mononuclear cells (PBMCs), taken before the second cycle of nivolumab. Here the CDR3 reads CASSQDSSGANVLTF. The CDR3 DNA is TGTGCCAGCAGCCAGGACAGCTCTGGGGCCAACGTCCTGACTTTC.